A single sample is the source of the 18 T cell receptor beta chains below, sequenced in a study of control samples from healthy donors and cancer patients. Profiled with immunoSEQ multiplex PCR; TCRdb holds only in-frame clones, not every one. The table includes over 100,000 clones, around 89% detected once. The sequenced sample was blood. All receptors derive from a woman aged 50 to 65 in good health.

The chain is built from TRBV4-3 and TRBJ2-1; 10 bases match TRBD2. Germline lookup yields CDR1 LGHNA and CDR2 YSLEER. The CDR3 totals 17 residues. With 2 bases clipped from V and 2 bases from J, the junction kept 6 bases outside the gene matches. CDR3 in amino acids: CASSQSPGLAAYNEQFF. The CDR3, as DNA: TGCGCCAGCAGCCAATCACCCGGACTAGCGGCCTACAATGAGCAGTTCTTC.

The rearrangement uses TRBV30 and TRBJ2-3; D gene unclear. Germline CDR1 and CDR2: GTSNPN and SVGIG (reference sequence). V lost 5 bases to trimming and J lost 0 bases, with 12 bases between them. This CDR3 is 14 amino acids long. This CDR3 reads CAWGRLGSTDTQYF. Here the CDR3 DNA reads TGTGCCTGGGGCCGACTCGGAAGCACAGATACGCAGTATTTT.

The gene calls are TRBV7-3 and TRBJ1-1, with 9 bases that match TRBD1. CDR1 SGHTA and CDR2 FQGTGA come from the germline V gene. V shed 2 bases and J 6 bases; nucleotides not matched to a gene: 4. This CDR3 has 14 residues. CDR3 sequence reads: CASSLSGQGAEAFF. The CDR3 DNA follows: TGTGCCAGCAGCTTATCGGGACAGGGTGCTGAAGCTTTCTTT.

The chain combines TRBV9 with TRBJ2-2; D uncertain. Trimming left V 7 bases short and J 4 bases short, with 11 bases between. The CDR3 extends over 13 amino acids. Germline assignment: CDR1 SGDLS and CDR2 YYNGEE. The CDR3 region is CASAPRTTGELFF. The CDR3 coding sequence is TGTGCCAGCGCCCCTCGGACCACCGGGGAGCTGTTTTTT. Combining the CDR3 with reference TRBV9 and TRBJ2-2 gives the whole variable domain DSGVTQTPKHLITATGQRVTLRCSPRSGDLSVYWYQQSLDQGLQFLIQYYNGEERAKGNILERFSAQQFPDLHSELNLSSLELGDSALYFCASAPRTTGELFFGEGSRLTVL.

The rearrangement joins TRBV7-2 to TRBJ2-3, with D hard to call. Between the trimmed V and J ends, which lost 5 bases and 2 bases, there was a span of 8 bases. Per germline, CDR1 SGHTA and CDR2 FQGNSA. The CDR3 is made up of 13 amino acids. DNA of the CDR3: TGTGCCAGCAGCCAGACAAACACAGATACGCAGTATTTT. Translation: CASSQTNTDTQYF.

The V call is TRBV6-6, the J call TRBJ1-2; possibly TRBD1 for D (5 bases). The length of the CDR3 is 15 residues. CDR1 MNHNY and CDR2 SVGAGI come from the germline V gene (reference sequence). Deletions cut 6 bases from V and 8 bases from J, with 22 bases between. CDR3 DNA sequence: TGTGCCAGCAGCGGGACGGGGGGACGGGTGCGCGGCTACACCTTC. Amino acids: CASSGTGGRVRGYTF.

The CDR3 region has the DNA TGTGCCAGTAGGTCTTTGGGGCCCGCTGGCTACACCTTC. Amino acids: CASRSLGPAGYTF. V gene TRBV19 combines with J gene TRBJ1-2, with D possibly matching TRBD1 (5 bases). V was clipped by 6 bases and J by 7 bases, with 15 bases between them. CDR3 length: 13 residues. The V gene's germline CDR1 is LNHDA and CDR2 SQIVND (reference sequence).

The rearrangement joins TRBV18 to TRBJ2-7; D unresolved. CDR3 length: 13 residues. CDR1 is KGHSH and CDR2 is LQKENI in the germline V gene. Trimming left V 1 base short and J 3 bases short, with 7 bases between. This CDR3 is CASSPQGNYEQYF. DNA of the CDR3: TGTGCCAGCTCACCACAAGGGAACTACGAGCAGTACTTC. The full variable domain, completed using reference TRBV18 and TRBJ2-7, is NAGVMQNPRHLVRRRGQEARLRCSPMKGHSHVYWYRQLPEEGLKFMVYLQKENIIDESGMPKERFSAEFPKEGPSILRIQQVVRGDSAAYFCASSPQGNYEQYFGPGTRLTVT.

V usage is TRBV13 and J usage is TRBJ1-4; D is perhaps TRBD1 (6 bases). V lost 3 bases and J 8 bases, leaving 13 bases between the germline ends. This CDR3 contains 14 residues. Germline values: CDR1 PRHDT, CDR2 FYEKMQ (reference sequence). CDR3 nucleotides: TGTGCCAGCAGCTTTGGGGGCGCGGGCGAAAAACTGTTTTTT. As protein: CASSFGGAGEKLFF.

The chain couples TRBV27 to TRBJ1-4, with a weak D call TRBD1 (6 bases). Per germline, CDR1 MNHEY and CDR2 SMNVEV (reference sequence). V lost 4 bases to trimming and J lost 7 bases, with 10 bases between them. The CDR3 loop spans 13 amino acids. CDR3 bases: TGTGCCAGCAGTTACAGGGAGGGTGAAAAACTGTTTTTT. This translates into CASSYREGEKLFF.

The chain links TRBV7-3 to TRBJ2-2; D is unresolved. Per the germline V gene, CDR1 is SGHTA and CDR2 is FQGTGA. V was cut by 4 bases and J by 6 bases, with 21 bases left in between. This CDR3 is 17 amino acids long. This CDR3 reads CASSSHMTMQAAGELFF. Written as DNA, the CDR3 is TGTGCCAGCAGCTCACACATGACCATGCAGGCCGCCGGGGAGCTGTTTTTT.

CDR3 in DNA: TGTGCCACCAGTGCCTCGGTTGGAGATACGCAGTATTTT. It codes for CATSASVGDTQYF. The chain uses TRBV24-1 and TRBJ2-3; no definite D call. With 5 bases removed from V and 5 bases from J, the gap between germline ends came to 10 bases. The CDR3 has 13 residues. Germline loops: CDR1 KGHDR, CDR2 SFDVKD.

This clone was counted a few times. V gene TRBV29-1 combines with J gene TRBJ1-1; D remains ambiguous. The CDR3 sequence is 13 residues long. Germline CDR1 reads SQVTM; CDR2 reads ANQGSEA. Deletions cut 4 bases from V and 0 bases from J, with 9 bases between. CDR3 nucleotides: TGCAGCGTTGGCGTTCAGGTGAACACTGAAGCTTTCTTT. Its protein product is CSVGVQVNTEAFF.

The V call is TRBV29-1, the J call TRBJ1-2, with 7 bases aligning to TRBD1. Germline CDR1 is SQVTM and CDR2 is ANQGSEA. The CDR3 spans 13 residues. With V trimmed by 3 bases and J by 9 bases, 10 bases remained unmatched. The CDR3 reads CSVDPGQRDSYTF. The CDR3 DNA is TGCAGCGTTGACCCGGGACAGAGGGACAGCTACACCTTC.

The rearrangement joins TRBV7-8 to TRBJ2-2; D unresolved. CDR1 and CDR2 (germline): SGHVS, FQNEAQ. Trimming took 4 bases from V and 2 from J, leaving 11 bases between them. This CDR3 has 15 amino acids. CDR3 DNA: TGTGCCAGCAGCTATCGACTCCTCAACACCGGGGAGCTGTTTTTT. Translating gives CASSYRLLNTGELFF.

This chain uses TRBV7-9 with TRBJ2-3, with D uncertain. The germline V gene encodes CDR1 SEHNR and CDR2 FQNEAQ (reference sequence). CDR3 length: 14 amino acids. V was trimmed by 1 base and J by 4 bases, leaving 9 bases between them. The CDR3 nucleotides read TGTGCCAGCAGCTTAGATCTTACCGCAGATACGCAGTATTTT. It yields the protein CASSLDLTADTQYF.

The rearrangement joins TRBV19 to TRBJ1-1; D is unclear. CDR1 and CDR2 from the germline V gene are LNHDA and SQIVND (reference sequence). Trimming pared 5 bases from V and 3 bases from J, leaving 7 bases between. This CDR3 spans 12 amino acids. Here the CDR3 DNA reads TGTGCCAGTAGTGAGGGCTACACTGAAGCTTTCTTT. Protein: CASSEGYTEAFF.

The chain joins TRBV11-2 to TRBJ1-1; possibly TRBD1 for D (5 bases). This CDR3 is built from 12 residues. Trimming removed 6 bases at V and 1 base at J, with 6 bases between. Germline values: CDR1 SGHAT, CDR2 FQNNGV. CDR3 amino acids: CASRRGNTEAFF. The CDR3, as DNA: TGTGCCAGCAGGAGGGGGAACACTGAAGCTTTCTTT.